This T cell receptor beta chain was sequenced for a study of long-term antiretroviral therapy in people with HIV. The CDR3 loop spans 10 amino acids. The germline CDR1 and CDR2 sequences are SNHLY and FYNNEI. Trimming took off 11 bases at V and 3 bases at J, with 8 bases between the two ends. Study results and caveats: No data on ART adherence, viral resistance or therapy changes. In the period from the mid-2000s to the late 2010s, blood was collected, possibly under older ART regimens. Spans of CDR3 length were tighter for HIV repertoires than for controls.

This clone was recorded a few times. The target antigen is unknown. Survey level was the resolution at which the v3.0 immunoSEQ assay ran. Here immunoSEQ multiplex PCR was the method, and the copy in TCRdb shows in-frame clones only, minus some. In the table there are 15,000 to 25,000 clones, approximately 86% of which are singletons. V usage is TRBV2 and J usage is TRBJ2-7; D is possibly TRBD2 (6 bases). The origin of this receptor is a man aged 18 to 30 with HIV. This material consisted of unsorted PBMCs, taken 2.1 years after starting antiretroviral therapy. The DNA of the CDR3 is TGTGCCTCGGAGGGCTACGAGCAGTACTTC. It codes for CASEGYEQYF.